What follows are 23 T cell receptor beta chains derived from one specimen sequenced in a study of cytomegalovirus exposure and HLA in healthy donors. The PCR was carried out with 60 Vbeta primers and 13 Jbeta primers. The method was immunoSEQ multiplex PCR; TCRdb's version includes in-frame clones alone and lacks a portion of them. The sample contains roughly 99,000 clones, about 80% of which appear only once. What was sequenced was PBMCs. Receptors originate from a male donor in good health and CMV-seropositive.

The J gene is TRBJ1-4, the V gene TRBV27; 10 bases line up with TRBD1. J lost 8 bases, V lost 5 bases, and 8 bases had no gene match. This CDR3 has 15 amino acids. Germline V gene lookup returns CDR1 MNHEY and CDR2 SMNVEV (reference sequence). The CDR3 region is CASSPSGQGKEKLFF. CDR3 sequence (DNA): TGTGCCAGCAGTCCCTCGGGACAGGGGAAGGAAAAACTGTTTTTT.

The CDR3 sequence is CASRSAGQGANVLTF. The CDR3 coding sequence is TGTGCCAGCAGGTCCGCAGGGCAAGGGGCCAACGTCCTGACTTTC. V is TRBV27 and J is TRBJ2-6; possibly TRBD1 for D (5 bases). The CDR3 runs 15 residues. Between the trimmed V and J ends, which lost 6 bases and 4 bases, there was a span of 13 bases. The V gene's germline CDR1 is MNHEY and CDR2 SMNVEV (reference sequence). Full variable domain (outside the CDR3, taken from reference TRBV27 and TRBJ2-6): EAQVTQNPRYLITVTGKKLTVTCSQNMNHEYMSWYRQDPGLGLRQIYYSMNVEVTDKGDVPEGYKVSRKEKRNFPLILESPSPNQTSLYFCASRSAGQGANVLTFGAGSRLTVL.

This clone was detected once. The CDR3 region has the DNA TGCAGCGTTTTTGACGGCAGGGGCTACACCTTC. It yields the protein CSVFDGRGYTF. This chain joins TRBV29-1 and TRBJ1-2; D is unclear. Germline CDR1 is SQVTM and CDR2 is ANQGSEA. This CDR3 spans 11 amino acids. V lost 5 bases, J lost 8 bases, and 12 bases lay in between.

This chain joins TRBV27 and TRBJ2-7, with TRBD1 matching over 7 bases. The germline V gene encodes CDR1 MNHEY and CDR2 SMNVEV (reference sequence). This CDR3 is 15 amino acids long. V shed 4 bases and J 3 bases; nucleotides not matched to a gene: 9. CDR3 DNA sequence: TGTGCCAGCAGTTCGGGGACAGTTCAGGTCTACGAGCAGTACTTC. It yields the protein CASSSGTVQVYEQYF.

The chain employs TRBV19 and TRBJ1-4; no clear D gene. The germline V gene encodes CDR1 LNHDA and CDR2 SQIVND (reference sequence). The CDR3 totals 18 residues. V lost 3 bases to trimming and J lost 3 bases, with 20 bases between them. This CDR3 is CASSMEGSSRSANEKLFF. The CDR3 nucleotides are TGTGCCAGTAGTATGGAGGGCAGCTCGAGGAGTGCTAATGAAAAACTGTTTTTT.

The chain combines TRBV6-5 with TRBJ1-1; D is undetermined. Germline lookup yields CDR1 MNHEY and CDR2 SVGAGI. With 4 bases removed from V and 0 bases from J, the gap between germline ends came to 9 bases. The CDR3 extends over 14 amino acids. The CDR3 DNA follows: TGTGCCAGCAGTTTGTACAGTATGAACACTGAAGCTTTCTTT. Amino acid sequence: CASSLYSMNTEAFF.

This chain connects TRBV5-6 to TRBJ2-4, with 8 bases aligning to TRBD2. The germline gives CDR1 SGHDT, CDR2 YYEEEE. There are 16 residues in the CDR3. After removal of 1 base from V and 1 base from J, the junction contained 4 bases not matched to a gene. CDR3 in amino acids: CASSLFGGGAKNIQYF. CDR3 coding DNA: TGTGCCAGCAGCTTGTTCGGCGGGGGGGCCAAAAACATTCAGTACTTC.

The chain couples TRBV5-4 to TRBJ2-6; D is perhaps TRBD1 (6 bases). CDR1 and CDR2 from the germline V gene are SGHNT and YYREEE (reference sequence). Trimming took off 6 bases at V and 0 bases at J, with 13 bases between the two ends. CDR3 length: 16 residues. CDR3 nucleotide sequence: TGTGCCAGCACCTTCACAGGGTACTCTGGGGCCAACGTCCTGACTTTC. Translating gives CASTFTGYSGANVLTF.

CDR3 loop: CASRRPGGNTEAFF. CDR3 in DNA: TGTGCCAGCAGACGACCAGGGGGGAACACTGAAGCTTTCTTT. The chain employs TRBV27 and TRBJ1-1, with 7 positions matching TRBD1. The V segment lost 6 bases and the J segment 1 base; nucleotides outside the gene matches: 5. Per the germline V gene, CDR1 is MNHEY and CDR2 is SMNVEV (reference sequence). The CDR3 consists of 14 residues.

This sequence joins TRBV25-1 and TRBJ1-2; 9 nucleotides align to TRBD1. The junction had 9 bases not matched to a gene; V was cut back by 5 bases and J by 5 bases. The CDR3 extends over 15 amino acids. Germline CDR1 MGHDK, CDR2 SYGVNS. The CDR3 sequence: CASSQGGTGFYGYTF. The CDR3 coding sequence is TGTGCCAGCAGTCAAGGAGGGACAGGGTTTTATGGCTACACCTTC.

The chain has TRBV5-1 and TRBJ2-3, with a tentative D call TRBD2 (7 bases). Germline assignment: CDR1 SGHRS and CDR2 YFSETQ. Between the trimmed V and J ends, which lost 1 base and 0 bases, there was a span of 15 bases. The length of the CDR3 is 17 residues. CDR3 DNA: TGCGCCAGCAGCTTGCGGGGGGCAATTCTTAGCACAGATACGCAGTATTTT. This sequence encodes CASSLRGAILSTDTQYF.

A word on this clone: Additional DNA sequences in this sample encode the identical CDR3. The chain joins TRBV30 to TRBJ2-2; 7 bases match TRBD1. The CDR3 loop spans 14 amino acids. The V segment lost 6 bases and the J segment 3 bases; nucleotides outside the gene matches: 7. CDR1 is GTSNPN and CDR2 is SVGIG in the germline V gene (reference sequence). Here the CDR3 DNA reads TGTGCCTGCTTAGGGGGCGTTGACACCGGGGAGCTGTTTTTT. The encoded protein is CACLGGVDTGELFF.

This chain joins TRBV5-1 and TRBJ1-2, with D hard to call. CDR3 size: 15 residues. V lost 1 base and J 0 bases, leaving 10 bases between the germline ends. Germline V gene data show CDR1 as SGHRS and CDR2 as YFSETQ. CDR3 DNA: TGCGCCAGCAGCTTGTCGTCTCGAGCTAACTATGGCTACACCTTC. Amino acids: CASSLSSRANYGYTF. Looking up the rest from reference TRBV5-1 and TRBJ1-2 gives the full variable domain: KAGVTQTPRYLIKTRGQQVTLSCSPISGHRSVSWYQQTPGQGLQFLFEYFSETQRNKGNFPGRFSGRQFSNSRSEMNVSTLELGDSALYLCASSLSSRANYGYTFGSGTRLTVV.

The chain combines TRBV19 with TRBJ1-2; 7 positions match TRBD1. CDR1 and CDR2 (germline): LNHDA, SQIVND (reference sequence). V trimming: 5 bases; J trimming: 2 bases; junction bases outside the gene matches: 2. This CDR3 has 13 residues. CDR3: CASSEGQNYGYTF. The CDR3 DNA follows: TGTGCCAGTAGTGAGGGACAGAACTATGGCTACACCTTC.

The gene calls are TRBV27 and TRBJ2-2; TRBD2 aligns across 8 bases. Germline lookup yields CDR1 MNHEY and CDR2 SMNVEV (reference sequence). Trimming at V came to 5 bases and at J to 3 bases, leaving 11 bases not matched to a gene. The CDR3 contains 17 residues. As DNA, the CDR3 is TGTGCCAGCAGTGCTCGGAGTAGCGGGGTCTACACCGGGGAGCTGTTTTTT. This sequence encodes CASSARSSGVYTGELFF.

This clone was observed a few times. This chain links TRBV19 with TRBJ1-5; a weak D match, TRBD1 (6 bases). The CDR3 is 12 residues long. Germline V gene lookup returns CDR1 LNHDA and CDR2 SQIVND (reference sequence). The CDR3 spells CAGAAQGQPQHF. Written as DNA, the CDR3 is TGTGCTGGAGCGGCACAGGGACAGCCCCAGCATTTT.

The chain carries TRBV7-3 and TRBJ2-1; TRBD2 agrees at 11 bases. The CDR3 is made up of 15 amino acids. J was trimmed by 2 bases and V by 5 bases; bases with no gene match: 2. Germline loops: CDR1 SGHTA, CDR2 FQGTGA. The CDR3 loop is CASSPSGGTYNEQFF. The CDR3 bases are TGTGCCAGCAGCCCTAGCGGGGGGACCTACAATGAGCAGTTCTTC.

V and J are TRBV7-3 and TRBJ2-1; 7 nucleotides match TRBD2. V trimming: 1 base; J trimming: 6 bases; junction bases outside the gene matches: 3. In germline, CDR1 is SGHTA, CDR2 FQGTGA. CDR3 length: 14 residues. The CDR3 region has the DNA TGTGCCAGCAGCTTAAGTGCTAGCGGCAATGAGCAGTTCTTC. Translating gives CASSLSASGNEQFF.

The chain joins TRBV5-6 to TRBJ2-4; tentatively, D is TRBD2 (5 bases). CDR3 length: 15 amino acids. Germline CDR1 is SGHDT and CDR2 is YYEEEE. The ends were cut back, 2 bases at V and 4 bases at J, with 13 bases in the middle. CDR3 coding DNA: TGTGCCAGCAGCTTAGGCCCCCCGGGGAAAAACATTCAGTACTTC. It specifies CASSLGPPGKNIQYF. The full variable domain, with the rest looked up from reference TRBV5-6 and TRBJ2-4, is DAGVTQSPTHLIKTRGQQVTLRCSPKSGHDTVSWYQQALGQGPQFIFQYYEEEERQRGNFPDRFSGHQFPNYSSELNVNALLLGDSALYLCASSLGPPGKNIQYFGAGTRLSVL.

V usage is TRBV6-1 and J usage is TRBJ2-1; D is possibly TRBD1 (5 bases). V lost 6 bases to trimming and J lost 10 bases, with 13 bases between them. The CDR3 has 12 residues. Germline V gives CDR1 MNHNS, CDR2 SASEGT. CDR3 sequence: CASSQPPGEQFF. As DNA, the CDR3 is TGTGCCAGCAGCCAACCCCCAGGGGAGCAGTTCTTC.

This chain uses TRBV2 with TRBJ2-7; D might be TRBD1 (6 bases). This CDR3 spans 12 amino acids. Germline V lookup: CDR1 SNHLY, CDR2 FYNNEI. V lost 6 bases to trimming and J lost 6 bases, with 12 bases between them. The CDR3 DNA reads as TGTGCCAGCAGGCTCAGGGGACCCGAGCAGTACTTC. Encoded protein: CASRLRGPEQYF.

The CDR3: CASSGYRMATEKLFF. The CDR3 DNA is TGTGCCAGCAGCGGGTACAGGATGGCGACCGAAAAACTGTTTTTT. This chain uses TRBV7-9 with TRBJ1-4; TRBD1 might be the D (5 bases). Germline V gene sequence: CDR1 SEHNR, CDR2 FQNEAQ (reference sequence). There are 15 residues in the CDR3. The V and J ends lost 5 bases and 8 bases respectively, with 18 bases between them. The whole variable domain, remainder taken from reference TRBV7-9 and TRBJ1-4, is DTGVSQNPRHKITKRGQNVTFRCDPISEHNRLYWYRQTLGQGPEFLTYFQNEAQLEKSRLLSDRFSAERPKGSFSTLEIQRTEQGDSAMYLCASSGYRMATEKLFFGSGTQLSVL.

This chain joins TRBV7-9 and TRBJ2-7; D call uncertain. Per the germline V gene, CDR1 is SEHNR and CDR2 is FQNEAQ (reference sequence). This CDR3 contains 13 residues. Trimming removed 1 base from V and 1 base from J, with 5 bases in between. The CDR3 loop is CASSLDISYEQYF. The CDR3 region has the DNA TGTGCCAGCAGCTTAGACATATCCTACGAGCAGTACTTC. The variable domain in full, completed from reference TRBV7-9 and TRBJ2-7, reads DTGVSQNPRHKITKRGQNVTFRCDPISEHNRLYWYRQTLGQGPEFLTYFQNEAQLEKSRLLSDRFSAERPKGSFSTLEIQRTEQGDSAMYLCASSLDISYEQYFGPGTRLTVT.